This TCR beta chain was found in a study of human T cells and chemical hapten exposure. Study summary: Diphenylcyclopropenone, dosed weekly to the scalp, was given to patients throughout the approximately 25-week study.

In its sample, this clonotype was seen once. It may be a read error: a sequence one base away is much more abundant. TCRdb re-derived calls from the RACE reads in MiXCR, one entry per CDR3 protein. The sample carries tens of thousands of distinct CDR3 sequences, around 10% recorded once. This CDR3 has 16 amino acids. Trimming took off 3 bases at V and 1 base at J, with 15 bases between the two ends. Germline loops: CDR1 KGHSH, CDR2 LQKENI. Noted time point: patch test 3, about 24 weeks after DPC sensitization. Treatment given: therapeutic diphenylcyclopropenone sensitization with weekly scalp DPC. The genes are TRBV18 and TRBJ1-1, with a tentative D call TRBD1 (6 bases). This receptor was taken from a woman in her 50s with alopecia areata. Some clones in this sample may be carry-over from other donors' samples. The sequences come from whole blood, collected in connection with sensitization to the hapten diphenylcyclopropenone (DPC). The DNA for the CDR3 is TGTGCCAGCTCACCCCAAATCGACAGGACGAACACTGAAGCTTTCTTT. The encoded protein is CASSPQIDRTNTEAFF. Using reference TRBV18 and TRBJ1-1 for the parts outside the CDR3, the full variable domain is NAGVMQNPRHLVRRRGQEARLRCSPMKGHSHVYWYRQLPEEGLKFMVYLQKENIIDESGMPKERFSAEFPKEGPSILRIQQVVRGDSAAYFCASSPQIDRTNTEAFFGQGTRLTVV.